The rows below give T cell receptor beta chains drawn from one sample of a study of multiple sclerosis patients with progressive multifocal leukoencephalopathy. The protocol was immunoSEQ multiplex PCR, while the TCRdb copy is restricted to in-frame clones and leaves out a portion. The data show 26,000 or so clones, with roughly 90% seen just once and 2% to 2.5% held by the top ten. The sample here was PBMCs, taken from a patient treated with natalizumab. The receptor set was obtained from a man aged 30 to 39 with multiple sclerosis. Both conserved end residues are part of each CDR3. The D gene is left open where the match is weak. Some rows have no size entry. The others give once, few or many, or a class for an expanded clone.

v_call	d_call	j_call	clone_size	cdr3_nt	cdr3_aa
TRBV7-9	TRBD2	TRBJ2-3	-	TGTGCCAGCAGCCTAGGGACTAGCGGTACCACACTTACGCAGTATTTT	CASSLGTSGTTLTQYF
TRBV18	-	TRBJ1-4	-	TGTGCCAGCTCACCCCAGGGCGGCGGACAACGATCCAGAAAACTGTTTTTT	CASSPQGGGQRSRKLFF
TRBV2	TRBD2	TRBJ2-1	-	TGTGCCAGCGGGCTAGCGGACTCCTACAATGAGCAGTTCTTC	CASGLADSYNEQFF
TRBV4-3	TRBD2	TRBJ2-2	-	TGCGCCAGCAGCCCCAAGATTCCTGCTAGCGGTTACACCGGGGAGCTGTTTTTT	CASSPKIPASGYTGELFF
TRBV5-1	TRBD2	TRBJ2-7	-	TGCGCCAGCAGTAGTGACAGAGGGTTGGCGGGAGCATCGTCCGAGCAGTACTTC	CASSSDRGLAGASSEQYF
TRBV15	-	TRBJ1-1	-	TGTGCCACCAGCCCCAGGCAGGGTGGCACTGAAGCTTTCTTT	CATSPRQGGTEAFF
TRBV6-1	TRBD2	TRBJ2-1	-	TGTGCCAGCAGTGAAGGGGGACTAGCGGTTGAGCAGTTCTTC	CASSEGGLAVEQFF
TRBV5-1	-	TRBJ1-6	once	TGCGCCAGCAGCCCCAGGGTAGGGAGTAATTCACCCCTCCACTTT	CASSPRVGSNSPLHF
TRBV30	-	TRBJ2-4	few	TGTGCCTGGAGTGGGGAGCCCAGGGGCGAGTCCAAAAACATTCAGTACTTC	CAWSGEPRGESKNIQYF
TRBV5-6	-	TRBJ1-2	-	TGTGCCAGCAGCTTGGATTTCGTTGACGACGGCTGCTACACCTTC	CASSLDFVDDGCYTF
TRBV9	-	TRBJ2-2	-	TGTGCCAGCAGCGATGGACAGAACACCGGGGAGCTGTTTTTT	CASSDGQNTGELFF
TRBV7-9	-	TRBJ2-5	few	TGTGCCAGCAGCTTAATGTTTCGGGGGTCGGAGACCCAGTACTTC	CASSLMFRGSETQYF
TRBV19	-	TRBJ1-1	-	TGTGCCAGTAGTGTAGCAGGGACCGAAGCTTTCTTT	CASSVAGTEAFF
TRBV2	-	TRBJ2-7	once	TGTGCCAGCAGTTCTTACGAGCAGTACTTC	CASSSYEQYF
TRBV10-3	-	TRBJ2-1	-	TGTGCCATCAGTGTTGATAGGGCCCTTGAGCAGTTCTTC	CAISVDRALEQFF
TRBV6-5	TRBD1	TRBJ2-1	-	TGTGCCAGCAGTTACTCAGGCTTGAGAGGGGGCGGTGAGCAGTTCTTC	CASSYSGLRGGGEQFF
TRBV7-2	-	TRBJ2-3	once	TGTGCCAGCACCCAGTACGTACGGGATACGCAGTATTTT	CASTQYVRDTQYF
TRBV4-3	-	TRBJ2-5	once	TGCGCCAGCAGCCAAGAACTTCTGCGGGAGACCCAGTACTTC	CASSQELLRETQYF
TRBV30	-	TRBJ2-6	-	TGTGCCTTAACACCGCCTGGGGCCAACGTCCTGACTTTC	CALTPPGANVLTF
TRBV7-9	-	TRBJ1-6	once	TGTGCCAGCGGAAATGATTCACCCCTCCACTTT	CASGNDSPLHF
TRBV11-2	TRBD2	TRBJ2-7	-	TGTGCCAGCAGCTTAGCCCTAGCGGGAGTTTCCTCCTACGAGCAGTACTTC	CASSLALAGVSSYEQYF
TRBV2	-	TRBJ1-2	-	TGTGCCAGCAGTGAAATGGCTAACTATGGCTACACCTTC	CASSEMANYGYTF
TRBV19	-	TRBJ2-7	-	TGTGCCAGTCCCGAGGAGTATTACACACACTACTACGAGCAGTACTTC	CASPEEYYTHYYEQYF
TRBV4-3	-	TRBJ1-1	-	TGCGCCAGCAGCCAAGGAGGTGAAGCTTTCTTT	CASSQGGEAFF
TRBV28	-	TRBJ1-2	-	TGTGCCAGCGGGTCCCTCCGGGATGGCTACACCTTC	CASGSLRDGYTF
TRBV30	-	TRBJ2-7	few	TGTGCCTGGAGTGTGGCCGGGGTGTCGGGGGACGAGCAGTACTTC	CAWSVAGVSGDEQYF
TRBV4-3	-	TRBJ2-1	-	TGCGCCAGCAGCCTCCTTAATGAGCAGTTCTTC	CASSLLNEQFF
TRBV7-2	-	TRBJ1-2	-	TGTGCCAGCAGCGGTTTTATGGCTACGACCTTC	CASSGFMATTF
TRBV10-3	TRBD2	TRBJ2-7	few	TGTGCCATTGCCGGGACTAGCGGGGCGTCCTACGAGCAGTACTTC	CAIAGTSGASYEQYF
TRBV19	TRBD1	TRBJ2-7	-	TGTGCCAGTACCGGGACAGGTGGCTCCTACGAGCAGTACTTC	CASTGTGGSYEQYF
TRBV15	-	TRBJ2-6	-	TGTGCCACCAGCAGAGATATCGGAGCGGACGACGGTGGGGCCAACGTCCTGACTTTC	CATSRDIGADDGGANVLTF
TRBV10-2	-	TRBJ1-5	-	TGCGCCAGCAGTGCAACAGATAGCAATCAGCCCCAGCATTTT	CASSATDSNQPQHF
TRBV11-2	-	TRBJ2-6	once	TGTGCCAGCAGCTTCCCTTCTTTGATAGCTGGGGCCAACGTCCTGACTTTC	CASSFPSLIAGANVLTF
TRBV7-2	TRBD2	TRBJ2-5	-	TGTGCCAGCAGCTTAGAAGGACTAGCGGGAGGGACCCAGTACTTC	CASSLEGLAGGTQYF
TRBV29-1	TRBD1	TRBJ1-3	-	TGCAGCGCAAGTACAGGGGCTGGAAACACCATATATTTT	CSASTGAGNTIYF
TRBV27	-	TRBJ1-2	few	TGTGCCAGCAGTTTGGACGGAGGTAACTATGGCTACACCTTC	CASSLDGGNYGYTF
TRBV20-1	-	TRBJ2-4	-	TGCAGTGCTATAGGTGGCATTCAGTACTTC	CSAIGGIQYF
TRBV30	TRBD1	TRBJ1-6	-	TGTGCCTGGAGCTCCGGGACAGAGGCCTATAATTCACCCCTCCACTTT	CAWSSGTEAYNSPLHF
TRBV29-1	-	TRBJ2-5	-	TGCAGCGCTGACTACCCGAACCAAGAGACCCAGTACTTC	CSADYPNQETQYF
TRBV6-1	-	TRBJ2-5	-	TGTGCCAGCAGCCCGGGACTGGTTGATGACTTC	CASSPGLVDDF
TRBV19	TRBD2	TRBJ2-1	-	TGTGCCAGCACTAGCGGGAGGTATGAGCAGTTCTTC	CASTSGRYEQFF
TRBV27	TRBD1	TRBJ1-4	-	TGTGCCAGCAGCAGCAGGGGGCGGTTTGAAAAACTGTTTTTT	CASSSRGRFEKLFF
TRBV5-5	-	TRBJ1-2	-	TGTGCCAGCAGCTTTTGGGGCCACGGGAGAGCTAACTATGGCTACACCTTC	CASSFWGHGRANYGYTF
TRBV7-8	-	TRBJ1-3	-	TGTGCCAGCAGCTCAGGATCCAACTCTGGAAACACCATATATTTT	CASSSGSNSGNTIYF
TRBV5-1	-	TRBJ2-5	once	TGCGCCAGCAGCTGGCGGGACGGAAACCAAGAGACCCAGTACTTC	CASSWRDGNQETQYF
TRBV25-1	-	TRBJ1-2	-	TGTGCCAGCAGTGAATTGGGAGGCAGCGCTAACTATGGCTACACCTTC	CASSELGGSANYGYTF
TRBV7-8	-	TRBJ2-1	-	TGTGCCAGCAGCCCCCGACTAGTTTCGATCACTTACAATGAGCAGTTCTTC	CASSPRLVSITYNEQFF
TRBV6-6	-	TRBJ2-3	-	TGTGCCAGCAGTTACCGGGGGCGTATAGGAGATACGCAGTATTTT	CASSYRGRIGDTQYF
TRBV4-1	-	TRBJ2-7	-	TGCGCCAGCAGCCCGGGGGTGTCCCACCTTTACGAGCAGTACTTC	CASSPGVSHLYEQYF
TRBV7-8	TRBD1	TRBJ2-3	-	TGTGCCAGCAGCATTCACTCGGGACAGGGGAAGACAGATACGCAGTATTTT	CASSIHSGQGKTDTQYF
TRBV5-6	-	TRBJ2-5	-	TGTGCCAGCAGCTTGCGGGACCAAGAGACCCAGTACTTC	CASSLRDQETQYF
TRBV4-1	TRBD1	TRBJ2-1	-	TGCGCCAGCAGCCGCCCGGGACAGGGGGCTCGGAATGAGCAGTTCTTC	CASSRPGQGARNEQFF
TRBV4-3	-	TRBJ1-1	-	TGCGCCAGCAGCCAAGGGACCCAGGGGAACACTGAAGCTTTCTTT	CASSQGTQGNTEAFF
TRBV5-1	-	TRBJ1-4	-	TGCGCCAGCAGCGGCCGTGCGGGAGGTAGTAATGAAAAACTGTTTTTT	CASSGRAGGSNEKLFF